One sample yielded the 18 T cell receptor beta chains listed below, sequenced in a study of blood T cell repertoires in COVID-19. Only in-frame clones appear in the TCRdb table, and some are missing; sequencing was by immunoSEQ multiplex PCR. Of approximately 260,000 clones detected, around 87% appear once; the ten largest clones hold under 2.5%. Material for sequencing was peripheral blood. These receptors originate from a woman in her fifties or sixties with COVID-19, enrolled during active disease.

This sequence joins TRBV6-5 and TRBJ1-2; D not resolved. Trimming took 4 bases from V and 2 from J, leaving 8 bases between them. The CDR3 runs 13 residues. Germline V gene lookup returns CDR1 MNHEY and CDR2 SVGAGI. Written as DNA, the CDR3 is TGTGCCAGCAGTTGGGCTCAGAACTATGGCTACACCTTC. It translates to CASSWAQNYGYTF.

This clone was counted once. The J gene is TRBJ1-1, the V gene TRBV4-2; D call uncertain. Per germline, CDR1 LGHNA and CDR2 YNFKEQ. The V and J ends lost 5 bases and 1 base respectively, with 11 bases between them. This CDR3 is 14 amino acids long. CDR3 nucleotide sequence: TGTGCCAGCAGCTACTTTCGGGAGAACACTGAAGCTTTCTTT. This translates into CASSYFRENTEAFF.

The V and J genes are TRBV27 and TRBJ2-2; D not certain. Germline assignment: CDR1 MNHEY and CDR2 SMNVEV (reference sequence). There are 14 residues in the CDR3. V lost 2 bases and J 0 bases, leaving 4 bases between the germline ends. CDR3 coding DNA: TGTGCCAGCAGTTTACAGGCGAACACCGGGGAGCTGTTTTTT. Its translation: CASSLQANTGELFF.

The V gene is TRBV2, the J gene TRBJ2-1; D is ambiguous. Trimming removed 0 bases at V and 0 bases at J, with 9 bases between. Germline CDR1 and CDR2: SNHLY and FYNNEI. The CDR3 runs to 16 residues. The CDR3 loop is CASSEATTHSYNEQFF. The CDR3 nucleotides are TGTGCCAGCAGTGAAGCTACTACCCACTCCTACAATGAGCAGTTCTTC.

The CDR3 loop is CASSPGQANEKLFF. The CDR3 bases are TGTGCCAGCTCCCCGGGACAAGCTAATGAAAAACTGTTTTTT. The genes are TRBV18 and TRBJ1-4, with D possibly TRBD1 on 6 matching bases. The germline V gene encodes CDR1 KGHSH and CDR2 LQKENI. V dropped 6 bases and J dropped 3 bases, with 11 bases sitting between them. CDR3 length equals 14 residues. Combining the CDR3 with reference TRBV18 and TRBJ1-4 gives the whole variable domain NAGVMQNPRHLVRRRGQEARLRCSPMKGHSHVYWYRQLPEEGLKFMVYLQKENIIDESGMPKERFSAEFPKEGPSILRIQQVVRGDSAAYFCASSPGQANEKLFFGSGTQLSVL.

CDR3 residues: CASSRGQGAVGYTF. The CDR3, as DNA: TGTGCCAGCAGTCGAGGACAGGGGGCGGTAGGCTACACCTTC. This sequence joins TRBV6-5 and TRBJ1-2; TRBD1 agrees at 11 bases. CDR3 length equals 14 residues. Germline assignment: CDR1 MNHEY and CDR2 SVGAGI. The ends lost 5 bases at V and 8 bases at J; junction bases unmatched: 7.

This clone came up once. The rearrangement joins TRBV25-1 to TRBJ1-4, with a weak D call TRBD1 (5 bases). Germline V gene data show CDR1 as MGHDK and CDR2 as SYGVNS. V was pared by 1 base and J by 8 bases, with 11 bases between. The CDR3 covers 14 residues. CDR3 in amino acids: CASSESLRGEKLFF. CDR3 in DNA: TGTGCCAGCAGTGAATCCCTGCGGGGGGAAAAACTGTTTTTT. The full variable domain, completed using reference TRBV25-1 and TRBJ1-4, is EADIYQTPRYLVIGTGKKITLECSQTMGHDKMYWYQQDPGMELHLIHYSYGVNSTEKGDLSSESTVSRIRTEHFPLTLESARPSHTSQYLCASSESLRGEKLFFGSGTQLSVL.

In this sample, this clone turned up once. The V gene is TRBV6-5, the J gene TRBJ1-1; the D is unclear. V was clipped by 0 bases and J by 0 bases, with 8 bases between them. The CDR3 extends over 15 amino acids. The germline V gene encodes CDR1 MNHEY and CDR2 SVGAGI. Written as DNA, the CDR3 is TGTGCCAGCAGTTACTCGGCGGATATGAACACTGAAGCTTTCTTT. Protein: CASSYSADMNTEAFF.

The chain carries TRBV18 and TRBJ1-1, with D possibly being TRBD1 (6 bases). The CDR3 totals 16 residues. CDR1 and CDR2 (germline): KGHSH, LQKENI. Trimming removed 2 bases at V and 4 bases at J, with 17 bases between. CDR3 coding DNA: TGTGCCAGCTCACCAGACGTGGTACAGGGCGGCACTGAAGCTTTCTTT. This codes for CASSPDVVQGGTEAFF.

This chain joins TRBV6-1 and TRBJ1-5; TRBD1 aligns across 7 bases. Germline assignment: CDR1 MNHNS and CDR2 SASEGT. With V trimmed by 0 bases and J by 10 bases, 9 bases remained unmatched. The length of the CDR3 is 15 residues. The DNA for the CDR3 is TGTGCCAGCAGTGAAGCGGGCGCAGGGGGTAGTCCCCAGCATTTT. It translates to CASSEAGAGGSPQHF.

This sequence joins TRBV19 and TRBJ2-1, with TRBD1 identical over 7 bases. Trimming removed 0 bases from V and 3 bases from J; junction bases left unmatched: 14. The CDR3 totals 19 residues. From germline, CDR1 is LNHDA and CDR2 SQIVND (reference sequence). CDR3 sequence (DNA): TGTGCCAGTAGTATAGATAGCCTCTCGTGGGACAGAAACTACAATGAGCAGTTCTTC. It specifies CASSIDSLSWDRNYNEQFF.

The chain carries TRBV29-1 and TRBJ1-2; D is uncertain. Per germline, CDR1 SQVTM and CDR2 ANQGSEA. Between the trimmed V and J ends, which lost 7 bases and 4 bases, there was a span of 16 bases. The CDR3 runs 13 residues. The CDR3 reads CSAAPGSSYGYTF. The DNA of the CDR3 is TGCAGCGCCGCCCCGGGGAGCAGCTATGGCTACACCTTC.

The rearrangement joins TRBV2 to TRBJ1-6, with D maybe TRBD1 (6 bases). Germline V gene sequence: CDR1 SNHLY, CDR2 FYNNEI. The V and J ends lost 6 bases and 4 bases respectively, with 13 bases between them. The CDR3 runs to 15 residues. CDR3 bases: TGTGCCAGCAGGGACGGACAGAGATATAATTCACCCCTCCACTTT. It specifies CASRDGQRYNSPLHF. Full variable domain (remainder filled in from reference TRBV2 and TRBJ1-6): EPEVTQTPSHQVTQMGQEVILRCVPISNHLYFYWYRQILGQKVEFLVSFYNNEISEKSEIFDDQFSVERPDGSNFTLKIRSTKLEDSAMYFCASRDGQRYNSPLHFGNGTRLTVT.

The chain is built from TRBV6-5 and TRBJ2-2, with D maybe TRBD1 (6 bases). V dropped 2 bases and J dropped 3 bases, with 10 bases sitting between them. CDR1 and CDR2 (germline): MNHEY, SVGAGI. The CDR3 totals 15 residues. Here the CDR3 reads CASSYAQGDTGELFF. Here the CDR3 DNA reads TGTGCCAGCAGTTACGCACAGGGTGACACCGGGGAGCTGTTTTTT.

In its sample, this clone was seen a few times. The genes are TRBV29-1 and TRBJ2-1; 7 nucleotides match TRBD1. V dropped 5 bases and J dropped 4; count of bases not matched to a gene: 8. This CDR3 contains 14 residues. CDR1 SQVTM and CDR2 ANQGSEA come from the germline V gene. This CDR3 reads CSVQGESIYNEQFF. The CDR3, as DNA: TGCAGCGTTCAGGGGGAATCTATATACAATGAGCAGTTCTTC.

The V and J genes are TRBV7-2 and TRBJ2-7; TRBD2 aligns across 8 bases. Germline V CDR1 and CDR2: SGHTA, FQGNSA. There are 14 residues in the CDR3. The ends lost 6 bases at V and 2 bases at J; junction bases unmatched: 6. The CDR3 DNA is TGTGCCAGCAGGTCGGGACTAGGAACCTACGAGCAGTACTTC. Residues: CASRSGLGTYEQYF.

This CDR3 reads CASSFGTDNTEAFF. The CDR3 DNA sequence: TGTGCCAGCAGCTTCGGGACAGACAACACTGAAGCTTTCTTT. J is TRBJ1-1 and V is TRBV11-2, with 7 bases identical to TRBD1. CDR1 and CDR2 from the germline V gene are SGHAT and FQNNGV. CDR3 length: 14 amino acids. The V gene end was trimmed by 3 bases and the J gene end by 2 bases; junction bases not matched to a gene: 3. Variable domain in full (rest from reference TRBV11-2 and TRBJ1-1): EAGVAQSPRYKIIEKRQSVAFWCNPISGHATLYWYQQILGQGPKLLIQFQNNGVVDDSQLPKDRFSAERLKGVDSTLKIQPAKLEDSAVYLCASSFGTDNTEAFFGQGTRLTVV.

V and J are TRBV30 and TRBJ1-3; 7 bases align to TRBD1. Looked up from germline, CDR1 is GTSNPN and CDR2 is SVGIG (reference sequence). The V segment lost 3 bases and the J segment 7 bases; nucleotides outside the gene matches: 15. The CDR3 runs 16 residues. The CDR3 protein is CAWSHSRGNVPNTIYF. Written as DNA, the CDR3 is TGTGCCTGGAGCCACTCCAGGGGGAACGTACCGAACACCATATATTTT.